The 9 T cell receptor beta chains given below trace back to one sample, sequenced in a study of T cell responses to AZD1222 COVID-19 vaccine. TCRdb keeps only in-frame clones here, not all; method: immunoSEQ multiplex PCR. The sample contains some 130,000 clones, 86% of which appear only once. This sample comprised peripheral blood, obtained on day 0 of AZD1222 vaccination. These receptors came from an adult in good health.

In this sample, this clone turned up a few times. The rearrangement links TRBV7-9 to TRBJ1-5; TRBD1 is a possible D gene (5 bases). V was cut by 1 base and J by 0 bases, with 7 bases left in between. Germline CDR1 reads SEHNR; CDR2 reads FQNEAQ (reference sequence). The CDR3 covers 15 residues. CDR3 DNA sequence: TGTGCCAGCAGCTTAGTGGGGGATAGCAATCAGCCCCAGCATTTT. This encodes CASSLVGDSNQPQHF. Together with reference TRBV7-9 and TRBJ1-5, the CDR3 gives the full variable domain: DTGVSQNPRHKITKRGQNVTFRCDPISEHNRLYWYRQTLGQGPEFLTYFQNEAQLEKSRLLSDRFSAERPKGSFSTLEIQRTEQGDSAMYLCASSLVGDSNQPQHFGDGTRLSIL.

The CDR3 bases are TGTGCCAGCAGCCAAGATCAACAGGGGCAAGCCTACGAGCAGTACTTC. As protein: CASSQDQQGQAYEQYF. This sequence joins TRBV4-2 and TRBJ2-7; 7 nucleotides match TRBD1. Germline V lookup: CDR1 LGHNA, CDR2 YNFKEQ. After removal of 0 bases from V and 2 bases from J, the junction contained 7 bases not matched to a gene. The CDR3 is made up of 16 amino acids.

V gene TRBV7-9 combines with J gene TRBJ1-1; no clear D. The germline V and J ends were trimmed by 9 bases and 12 bases, with 14 bases remaining between them. The CDR3 totals 10 residues. Germline V CDR1 and CDR2: SEHNR, FQNEAQ (reference sequence). DNA for the CDR3: TGTGCCAGTCGCGGGGAGGGAACTTTCTTT. Its translation is CASRGEGTFF.

This clone was seen just once. The rearrangement links TRBV5-5 to TRBJ2-2; tentative D call: TRBD1 (5 bases). The CDR3 covers 15 residues. The V end was cut by 3 bases, the J end by 3 bases, with 12 bases between. CDR1 is SGHKS, CDR2 YYEKEE, per germline (reference sequence). The chain's CDR3 is CASSWRQGHTGELFF. Written as DNA, the CDR3 is TGTGCCAGCAGCTGGCGCCAGGGTCACACCGGGGAGCTGTTTTTT.

The V and J genes are TRBV18 and TRBJ2-2, with D tentatively TRBD1 (6 bases). The germline V gene encodes CDR1 KGHSH and CDR2 LQKENI. The CDR3 runs to 19 residues. V gave up 2 bases and J gave up 0 bases, with 19 bases separating them. In nucleotides, the CDR3 is TGTGCCAGCTCACCATTCCGGCTACAAAGGACAGCGAACACCGGGGAGCTGTTTTTT. Its translation: CASSPFRLQRTANTGELFF.

The chain is built from TRBV10-3 and TRBJ2-7, with D perhaps matching TRBD2 (6 bases). Looked up from germline, CDR1 is ENHRY and CDR2 is SYGVKD. This CDR3 comprises 13 residues. Trimming left V 3 bases short and J 5 bases short, with 11 bases between. The DNA of the CDR3 is TGTGCCATCAGTGATTTGGGGGGTGACGAGCAGTACTTC. Its translation is CAISDLGGDEQYF.

This chain connects TRBV19 to TRBJ2-1, with a possible D match to TRBD2 (5 bases). This CDR3 has 15 residues. V lost 3 bases and J 0 bases, leaving 9 bases between the germline ends. Germline assignment: CDR1 LNHDA and CDR2 SQIVND (reference sequence). CDR3 residues: CASSIDRGSYNEQFF. The CDR3 nucleotides read TGTGCCAGTAGTATTGATCGGGGCTCCTACAATGAGCAGTTCTTC.

The chain is built from TRBV10-3 and TRBJ1-5, with 8 nucleotides matching TRBD1. CDR3 size: 15 residues. The V and J ends lost 6 bases and 3 bases, in that order; junction bases with no gene match: 7. Germline V lookup: CDR1 ENHRY, CDR2 SYGVKD. The CDR3 nucleotides read TGTGCCATCAGGAAGGACAGGGAGGCCAATCAGCCCCAGCATTTT. As protein: CAIRKDREANQPQHF.

The chain carries TRBV4-2 and TRBJ1-2, with TRBD1 as a possible D gene (6 bases). The germline gives CDR1 LGHNA, CDR2 YNFKEQ. CDR3 length: 16 residues. Deletions cut 3 bases from V and 6 bases from J, with 20 bases between. CDR3 DNA: TGTGCCAGCAGCCAGGCGGCTTCCCTACCAGGGGATGGCTACACCTTC. Translation: CASSQAASLPGDGYTF.